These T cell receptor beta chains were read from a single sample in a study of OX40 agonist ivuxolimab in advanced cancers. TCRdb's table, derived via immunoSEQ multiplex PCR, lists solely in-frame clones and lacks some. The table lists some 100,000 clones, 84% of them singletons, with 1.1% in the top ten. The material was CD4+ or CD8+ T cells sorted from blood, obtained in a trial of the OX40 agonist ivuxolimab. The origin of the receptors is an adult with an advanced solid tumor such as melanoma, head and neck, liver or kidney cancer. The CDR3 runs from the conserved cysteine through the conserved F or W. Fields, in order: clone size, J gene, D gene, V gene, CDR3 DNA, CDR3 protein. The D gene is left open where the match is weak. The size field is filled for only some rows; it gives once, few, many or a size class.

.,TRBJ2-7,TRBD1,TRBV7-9,TGTGCCAGCAGCTTAGGGACAGGGAAAACCTACGAGCAGTACTTC,CASSLGTGKTYEQYF
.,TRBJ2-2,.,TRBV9,TGTGCCAGCAGCGTAGCCCGAATCCCCGGGGAGCTGTTTTTT,CASSVARIPGELFF
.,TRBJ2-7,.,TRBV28,TGTGCCAGCAGCTCGACCGACAGGTCCGAGCAGTACTTC,CASSSTDRSEQYF
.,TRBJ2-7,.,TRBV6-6,TGTGCCAGCAGTTTAGACAGAGGGGTAGCCGAGCAGTACTTC,CASSLDRGVAEQYF
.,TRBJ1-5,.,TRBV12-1,.,CASSFGPGAPYLYGINQPQHF
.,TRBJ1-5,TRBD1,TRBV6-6,TGTGCCAGCAGGGACGGGACAGTCAATCAGCCCCAGCATTTT,CASRDGTVNQPQHF
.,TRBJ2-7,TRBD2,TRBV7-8,TGTGCCAGCAGCTTAGACCCAGCGGGGTACGAGCAGTACTTC,CASSLDPAGYEQYF
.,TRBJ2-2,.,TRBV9,TGTGCCAGCAGCGTAGCAGGGGACACCGGGGAGCTGTTTTTT,CASSVAGDTGELFF
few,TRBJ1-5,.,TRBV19,TGTGCCAGTAGTGCCCCAGGGGAGGGCTTCAAGCCCCAGCATTTT,CASSAPGEGFKPQHF
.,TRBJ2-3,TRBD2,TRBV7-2,TGTGCCAGCAGTCCTAGCGGGGTCACGAGGGGGGATACGCAGTATTTT,CASSPSGVTRGDTQYF
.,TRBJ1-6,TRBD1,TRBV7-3,TGTGCCAGCAGCTTATGGGACAGGGGAGGGAATTCACCCCTCCACTTT,CASSLWDRGGNSPLHF
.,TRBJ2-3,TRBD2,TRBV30,TGTGCCTGGAAAAAGGGGACTAGCGGGAGCACAGATACGCAGTATTTT,CAWKKGTSGSTDTQYF
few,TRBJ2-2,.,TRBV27,TGTGCCAGCACCCTCCGGGCGAACACCGGGGAGCTGTTTTTT,CASTLRANTGELFF
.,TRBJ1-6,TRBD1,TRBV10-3,TGTGCCATCAGTTCGACAGGGCATAATTCACCCCTCCACTTT,CAISSTGHNSPLHF
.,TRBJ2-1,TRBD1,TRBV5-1,TGCGCCAGCAGCTTATCGGGACAGGGGTTCAATGAGCAGTTCTTC,CASSLSGQGFNEQFF
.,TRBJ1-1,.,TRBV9,TGTGCCAGCAGCCCCCAGGGGTTATCCTCCACTGAAGCTTTCTTT,CASSPQGLSSTEAFF
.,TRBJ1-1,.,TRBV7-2,TGTGCCAGCACCTTAGATGCGAACACTGAAGCTTTCTTT,CASTLDANTEAFF
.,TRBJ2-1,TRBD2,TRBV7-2,TGTGCCAGCAGCTCAGGACTAGCGGGGGGCTCATCCTACAATGAGCAGTTCTTC,CASSSGLAGGSSYNEQFF
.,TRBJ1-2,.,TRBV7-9,TGTGCCAGCAGCTCTGGACTCTCTCTTAACTATGGCTACACCTTC,CASSSGLSLNYGYTF
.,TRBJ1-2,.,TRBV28,TGTGCCAGCAGTGCACCGGGACTGAACTATGGCTACACCTTC,CASSAPGLNYGYTF
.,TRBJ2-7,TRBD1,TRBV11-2,TGTGCCAGCAGCTTGGACCGAACCGGGACAGTTCCCTACGAGCAGTACTTC,CASSLDRTGTVPYEQYF
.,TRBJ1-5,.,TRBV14,TGTGCCTGTCCCATCTGTGGTCGTGGGCCCCAGCATTTT,CACPICGRGPQHF
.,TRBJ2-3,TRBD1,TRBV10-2,TGCGCCAGCGGCAGGACAGGATGGACGCAGTATTTT,CASGRTGWTQYF
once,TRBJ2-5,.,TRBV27,TGTGCCAGCAGTCCAAGAGGGCAGGCGGACCAAGAGACCCAGTACTTC,CASSPRGQADQETQYF
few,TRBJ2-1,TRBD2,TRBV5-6,TGTGCCAGCAGCTTCCCATTACTAGCGGGGGGGAGCAATGAGCAGTTCTTC,CASSFPLLAGGSNEQFF
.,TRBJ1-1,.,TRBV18,TGTGCCAGCTCTGGGGACGGGAATGAAGCTTTCTTT,CASSGDGNEAFF
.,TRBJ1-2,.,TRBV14,TGTGCCAGCAGCTCTGCCGGGTCTGGCTACACCTTC,CASSSAGSGYTF
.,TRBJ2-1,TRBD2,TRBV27,TGTGCCAGCAGCGGGGGGGCCTACAATGAGCAGTTCTTC,CASSGGAYNEQFF
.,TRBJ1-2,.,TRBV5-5,TGTGCCAGCAGCTTCGGAAGTTTCGATGGCTACACCTTC,CASSFGSFDGYTF
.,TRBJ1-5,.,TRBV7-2,TGTGCCAGCAGCTCAACAGGGAACAATCAGCCCCAGCATTTT,CASSSTGNNQPQHF
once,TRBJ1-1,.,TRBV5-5,TGTGCCAGCAGTTTCCCCCAGGGGATGAACACTGAAGCTTTCTTT,CASSFPQGMNTEAFF
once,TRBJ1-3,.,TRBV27,TGTGCCAGCAGTTCCCCCACATCTGGAAACACCATATATTTT,CASSSPTSGNTIYF
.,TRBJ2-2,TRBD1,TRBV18,TGTGCCAGCTCAAAGCGGCCGGGACAGGACACCGGGGAGCTGTTTTTT,CASSKRPGQDTGELFF
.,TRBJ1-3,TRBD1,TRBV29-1,TGCAGCGTTAACAGGGGCAACACCATATATTTT,CSVNRGNTIYF
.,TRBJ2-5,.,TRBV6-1,TGTGCCAGCAGTGGCGTGGGGGTTGAGACCCAGTACTTC,CASSGVGVETQYF
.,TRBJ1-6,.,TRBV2,TGTGCCAGCAGTGGACAGAGCTCCTATAATTCACCCCTCCACTTT,CASSGQSSYNSPLHF
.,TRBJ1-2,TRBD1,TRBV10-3,TGTGCCATCAGTCCGACAGGGGACTATGGCTACACCTTC,CAISPTGDYGYTF
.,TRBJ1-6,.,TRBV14,TGTGCCAGCAGCCAAAAAGGGAAACCGTCAACCCTCCACTTT,CASSQKGKPSTLHF
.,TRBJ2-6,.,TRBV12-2,TGTGCAAGTCGCTACTGGTCCACACAAAGTCGGGCCAACGTCCTGACTTTC,CASRYWSTQSRANVLTF
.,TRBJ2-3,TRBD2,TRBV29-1,TGCAGCGTTGTGGAACTAGCGGGGGGGATTAGGAGCACAGATACGCAGTATTTT,CSVVELAGGIRSTDTQYF
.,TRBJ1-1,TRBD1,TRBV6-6,TGTGCCAGCAGCCCCGGGACAGGTAGCACTGAAGCTTTCTTT,CASSPGTGSTEAFF
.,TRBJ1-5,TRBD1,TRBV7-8,TGTGCCAGCAGCTTATTCAAGGGGGCGCGTGGCAATCAGCCCCAGCATTTT,CASSLFKGARGNQPQHF
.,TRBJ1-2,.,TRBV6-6,TGTGCCAGCAGCCACCGGGGTACGTCTAACTATGGCTACACCTTC,CASSHRGTSNYGYTF
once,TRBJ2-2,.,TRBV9,TGTGCCAGCAGCGTAGTTGGGAGACAGGTCTCCGGGGAGCTGTTTTTT,CASSVVGRQVSGELFF
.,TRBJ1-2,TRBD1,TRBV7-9,TGTGCCAGCAGCTCTGGACAGGGCAACTATGGCTACACCTTC,CASSSGQGNYGYTF
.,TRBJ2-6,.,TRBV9,TGTGCCAGCAGCGTAGCGAGGGTGGGGGCCAACGTCCTGACTTTC,CASSVARVGANVLTF